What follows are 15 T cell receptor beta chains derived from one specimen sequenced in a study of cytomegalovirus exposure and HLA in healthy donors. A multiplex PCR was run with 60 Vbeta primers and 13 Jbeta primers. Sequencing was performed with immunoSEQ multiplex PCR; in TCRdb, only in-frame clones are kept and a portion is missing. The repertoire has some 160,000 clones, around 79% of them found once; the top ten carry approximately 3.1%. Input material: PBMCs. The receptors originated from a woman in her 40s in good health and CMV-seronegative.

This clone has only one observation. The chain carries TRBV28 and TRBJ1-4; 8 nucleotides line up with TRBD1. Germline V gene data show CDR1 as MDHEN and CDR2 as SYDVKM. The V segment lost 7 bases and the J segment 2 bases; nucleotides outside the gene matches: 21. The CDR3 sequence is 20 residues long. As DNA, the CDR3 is TGTGCCAGCACCGCTTCCGGGACAGGACGGAGGGGTACGACTAATGAAAAACTGTTTTTT. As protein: CASTASGTGRRGTTNEKLFF.

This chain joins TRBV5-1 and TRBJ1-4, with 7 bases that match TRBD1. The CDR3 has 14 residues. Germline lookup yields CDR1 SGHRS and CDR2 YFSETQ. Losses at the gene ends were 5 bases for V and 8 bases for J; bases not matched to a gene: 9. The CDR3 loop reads CASSQGQVGEKLFF. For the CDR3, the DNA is TGCGCCAGCAGTCAAGGACAGGTTGGAGAAAAACTGTTTTTT.

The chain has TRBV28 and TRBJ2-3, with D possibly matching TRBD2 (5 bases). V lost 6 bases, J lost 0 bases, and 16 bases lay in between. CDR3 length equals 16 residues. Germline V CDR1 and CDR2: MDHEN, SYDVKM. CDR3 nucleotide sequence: TGTGCCAGCAGAGATACCGGGGTTACTAGCACAGATACGCAGTATTTT. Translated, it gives CASRDTGVTSTDTQYF. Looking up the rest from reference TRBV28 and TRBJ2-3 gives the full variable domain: DVKVTQSSRYLVKRTGEKVFLECVQDMDHENMFWYRQDPGLGLRLIYFSYDVKMKEKGDIPEGYSVSREKKERFSLILESASTNQTSMYLCASRDTGVTSTDTQYFGPGTRLTVL.

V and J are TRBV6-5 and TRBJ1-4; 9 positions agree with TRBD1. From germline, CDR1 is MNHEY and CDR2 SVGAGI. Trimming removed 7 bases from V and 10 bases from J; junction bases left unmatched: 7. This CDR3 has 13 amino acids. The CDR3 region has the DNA TGTGCCAGCACGGACAGGGGAAGTGGAAAACTGTTTTTT. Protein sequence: CASTDRGSGKLFF.

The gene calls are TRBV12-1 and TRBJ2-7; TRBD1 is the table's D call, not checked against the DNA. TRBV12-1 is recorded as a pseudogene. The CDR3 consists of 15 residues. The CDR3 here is CASSFQRQGTYEQYF. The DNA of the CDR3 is TGTGCCAGCAGCTTCCAGAGACAGGGGACCTACGAGCAGTACTTC.

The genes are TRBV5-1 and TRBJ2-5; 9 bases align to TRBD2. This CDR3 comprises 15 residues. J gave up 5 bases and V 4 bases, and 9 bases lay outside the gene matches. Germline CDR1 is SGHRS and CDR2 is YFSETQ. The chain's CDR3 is CASSPPGLAGETQYF. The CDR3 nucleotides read TGCGCCAGCAGCCCGCCGGGACTAGCAGGCGAGACCCAGTACTTC.

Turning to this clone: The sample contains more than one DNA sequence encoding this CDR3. CDR3 sequence reads: CASSYSRSNQPQHF. The CDR3 coding sequence is TGTGCCAGCAGTTACTCGCGTAGCAATCAGCCCCAGCATTTT. The rearrangement joins TRBV6-5 to TRBJ1-5; D unresolved. The germline CDR1 and CDR2 sequences are MNHEY and SVGAGI. Trimming cost V 0 bases and J 0 bases, with 3 bases left between them. This CDR3 spans 14 amino acids.

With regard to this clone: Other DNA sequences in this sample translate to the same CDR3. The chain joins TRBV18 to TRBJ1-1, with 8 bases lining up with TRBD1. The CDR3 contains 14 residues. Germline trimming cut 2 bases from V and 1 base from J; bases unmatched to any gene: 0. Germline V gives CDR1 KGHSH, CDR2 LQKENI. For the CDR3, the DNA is TGTGCCAGCTCACCAGGACAGGGGAACACTGAAGCTTTCTTT. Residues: CASSPGQGNTEAFF. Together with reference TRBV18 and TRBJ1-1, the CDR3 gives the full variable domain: NAGVMQNPRHLVRRRGQEARLRCSPMKGHSHVYWYRQLPEEGLKFMVYLQKENIIDESGMPKERFSAEFPKEGPSILRIQQVVRGDSAAYFCASSPGQGNTEAFFGQGTRLTVV.

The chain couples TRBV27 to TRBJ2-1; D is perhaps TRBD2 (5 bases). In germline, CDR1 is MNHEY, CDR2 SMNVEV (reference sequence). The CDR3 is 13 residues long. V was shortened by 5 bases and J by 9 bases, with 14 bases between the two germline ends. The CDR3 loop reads CASSPNSALEQFF. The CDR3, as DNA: TGTGCCAGCAGTCCCAATAGCGCCCTTGAGCAGTTCTTC.

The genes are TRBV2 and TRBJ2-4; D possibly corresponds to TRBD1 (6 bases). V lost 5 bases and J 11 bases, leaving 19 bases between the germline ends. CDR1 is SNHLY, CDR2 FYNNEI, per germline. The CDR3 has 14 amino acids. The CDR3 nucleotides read TGTGCCAGCAGTATACAGGGTGCCCAGAGCGTTCAGTACTTC. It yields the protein CASSIQGAQSVQYF.

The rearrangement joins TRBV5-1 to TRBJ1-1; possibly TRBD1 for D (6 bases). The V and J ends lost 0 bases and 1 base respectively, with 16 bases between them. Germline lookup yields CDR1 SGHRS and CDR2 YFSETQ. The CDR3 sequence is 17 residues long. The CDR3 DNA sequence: TGCGCCAGCAGCTTGGAATTGGCAGGGGTCGGGAACACTGAAGCTTTCTTT. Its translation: CASSLELAGVGNTEAFF.

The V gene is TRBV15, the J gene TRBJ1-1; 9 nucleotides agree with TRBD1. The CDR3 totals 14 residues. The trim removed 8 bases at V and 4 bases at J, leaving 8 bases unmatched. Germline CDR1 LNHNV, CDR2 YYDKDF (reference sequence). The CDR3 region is CATDAPDRGTEAFF. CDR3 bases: TGTGCCACCGATGCCCCGGACAGGGGCACTGAAGCTTTCTTT.

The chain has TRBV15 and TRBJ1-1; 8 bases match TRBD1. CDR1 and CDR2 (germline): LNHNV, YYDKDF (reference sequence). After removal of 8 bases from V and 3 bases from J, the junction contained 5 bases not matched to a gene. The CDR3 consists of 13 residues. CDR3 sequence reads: CATDQGAYTEAFF. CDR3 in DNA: TGTGCCACCGACCAGGGGGCCTACACTGAAGCTTTCTTT. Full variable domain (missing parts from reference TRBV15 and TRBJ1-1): DAMVIQNPRYQVTQFGKPVTLSCSQTLNHNVMYWYQQKSSQAPKLLFHYYDKDFNNEADTPDNFQSRRPNTSFCFLDIRSPGLGDTAMYLCATDQGAYTEAFFGQGTRLTVV.

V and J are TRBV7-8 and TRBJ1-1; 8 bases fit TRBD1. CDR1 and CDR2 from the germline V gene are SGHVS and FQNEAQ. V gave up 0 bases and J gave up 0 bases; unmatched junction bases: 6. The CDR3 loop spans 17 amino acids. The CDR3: CASSLATGGTMNTEAFF. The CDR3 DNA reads TGTGCCAGCAGCTTAGCCACAGGGGGGACCATGAACACTGAAGCTTTCTTT.

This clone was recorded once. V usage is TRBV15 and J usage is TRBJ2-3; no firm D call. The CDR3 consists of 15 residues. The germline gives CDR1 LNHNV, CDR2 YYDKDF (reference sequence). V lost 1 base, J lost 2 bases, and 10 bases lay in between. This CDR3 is CATSRGQRPTDTQYF. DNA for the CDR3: TGTGCCACCAGCAGAGGGCAGCGACCCACAGATACGCAGTATTTT.